These 30 T cell receptor beta chains were sequenced from one sample in a study of Graves' ophthalmopathy and Graves' hyperthyroidism. Transcripts of RNA were the source for amplifying TCR beta CDR3 regions. First-round RT-PCR relied on HTBI primers, and a second-round multiplex PCR came next. Each CDR3 protein gets one entry after TCRdb re-called the multiplex PCR reads with MiXCR. This table has around 660,000 distinct CDR3 sequences, more than 40% appearing once. The sample consisted of peripheral blood. The receptor set was obtained from an adult man with Graves' ophthalmopathy.

This clonotype was observed a handful of times. The CDR3 bases are TGTGCCAGCAGTGTAAGAGGGCACGAACAAACTGGGGCCAACGTCCTGACTTTC. Protein product: CASSVRGHEQTGANVLTF. This chain links TRBV6-5 with TRBJ2-6; the D gene is possibly TRBD2 (5 bases). Germline loops: CDR1 MNHEY, CDR2 SVGAGI. The CDR3 consists of 18 residues. Deletions cut 5 bases from V and 2 bases from J, with 19 bases between.

This clonotype has a count of ten or more. The J gene is TRBJ1-1, the V gene TRBV10-3; 7 nucleotides line up with TRBD1. V trimming: 10 bases; J trimming: 6 bases; junction bases outside the gene matches: 14. Germline CDR1 and CDR2: ENHRY and SYGVKD. The CDR3 is 14 residues long. CDR3 DNA sequence: TGTGCCACCAGCTCGGGAGGGGGCTTGGCTGAAGCTTTCTTT. It codes for CATSSGGGLAEAFF.

Of note for this clonotype: A much larger clone sits a single nucleotide away, making a read error possible. This sequence joins TRBV20-1 and TRBJ2-7; 9 positions agree with TRBD2. Germline loops: CDR1 DFQATT, CDR2 SNEGSKA (reference sequence). The CDR3 spans 15 residues. Written as DNA, the CDR3 is TGCAGTGTTAGAGATCGACTAGCGGTCTCCTACGAGCAGTACTTC. Translating it yields CSVRDRLAVSYEQYF.

As to this clonotype: A read error may account for a junction end that differs from germline. The chain couples TRBV29-1 to TRBJ1-5, with 10 nucleotides matching TRBD1. This CDR3 has 13 amino acids. Looked up from germline, CDR1 is SQVTM and CDR2 is ANQGSEA. CDR3 region: CSQGTGVNQAQHF. In DNA, the CDR3 is TGCAGCCAAGGGACAGGGGTCAATCAGGCCCAGCATTTT. Combining the CDR3 with reference TRBV29-1 and TRBJ1-5 gives the whole variable domain SAVISQKPSRDICQRGTSLTIQCQVDSQVTMMFWYRQQPGQSLTLIATANQGSEATYESGFVIDKFPISRPNLTFSTLTVSNMSPEDSSIYLCSQGTGVNQAQHFGDGTRLSIL.

This clonotype was seen many times. The chain uses TRBV10-3 and TRBJ1-1, with 9 bases matching TRBD1. V trimming: 3 bases; J trimming: 5 bases; junction bases outside the gene matches: 4. Germline CDR1 and CDR2: ENHRY and SYGVKD. The CDR3 length is 14 residues. CDR3 residues: CAISESTGGTEAFF. The CDR3 DNA reads TGTGCCATCAGTGAATCGACAGGGGGGACTGAAGCTTTCTTT.

This CDR3 is CASSVEGRFSGNTIYF. The CDR3 nucleotides are TGTGCCAGCAGCGTAGAGGGACGGTTCTCTGGAAACACCATATATTTT. V gene TRBV9 combines with J gene TRBJ1-3, with a possible D match to TRBD1 (5 bases). Germline CDR1 and CDR2: SGDLS and YYNGEE. The CDR3 consists of 16 residues. The V and J ends lost 0 bases and 0 bases respectively, with 10 bases between them.

The gene calls are TRBV7-4 and TRBJ1-1; D perhaps matches TRBD1 (6 bases). The CDR3 runs 15 residues. Germline loops: CDR1 SGHVT, CDR2 SQSDAQ. V shed 5 bases and J shed 2 bases, with 15 bases lying between them. CDR3 in amino acids: CASSPADSINTEAFF. The CDR3, as DNA: TGTGCCAGCAGCCCTGCGGACAGTATAAACACTGAAGCTTTCTTT.

This chain uses TRBV7-2 with TRBJ2-7; D perhaps matches TRBD2 (7 bases). The last part of the DNA fits TRBJ2-1 better; the J call may be wrong. Looked up from germline, CDR1 is SGHTA and CDR2 is FQGNSA. CDR3 length: 11 amino acids. The CDR3 region is CASSGGAAQFF. The CDR3 DNA follows: TGTGCCAGCAGCGGGGGGGCCGCGCAGTTCTTC.

This clonotype was recorded many times. This sequence joins TRBV12-3 or TRBV12-4 and TRBJ1-6; no definite D call. Between the trimmed V and J ends, which lost 1 base and 6 bases, there was a span of 7 bases. The CDR3 loop spans 14 amino acids. DNA for the CDR3: TGTGCCAGCAGTTTAGACAGTGGTAATTCACCCCTCCACTTT. It is translated as CASSLDSGNSPLHF.

V usage is TRBV6-1 and J usage is TRBJ1-2; no firm D call. The CDR3 length is 12 residues. Trimming shortened V by 2 bases and J by 6 bases, and 7 bases separated the two germline ends. Germline values: CDR1 MNHNS, CDR2 SASEGT. The CDR3 loop is CASSEFRDGYTF. DNA for the CDR3: TGTGCCAGCAGTGAATTCCGGGATGGCTACACCTTC.

This chain joins TRBV10-2 and TRBJ2-3, with D tentatively TRBD2 (6 bases). The CDR3 loop spans 14 amino acids. V lost 7 bases to trimming and J lost 4 bases, with 15 bases between them. Germline loops: CDR1 WSHSY, CDR2 SAAADI. CDR3 DNA: TGCGCCAGCAACTCACTAGCCGGTGCAGATACGCAGTATTTT. It yields the protein CASNSLAGADTQYF.

This clonotype appeared once. The chain carries TRBV7-2 and TRBJ1-6; D possibly corresponds to TRBD1 (5 bases). Between the trimmed V and J ends, which lost 1 base and 11 bases, there was a span of 18 bases. The length of the CDR3 is 16 residues. Per germline, CDR1 SGHTA and CDR2 FQGNSA. The CDR3 is CASSLGGTLLSTPLHF. For the CDR3, the DNA is TGTGCCAGCAGCTTAGGGGGGACGCTGCTTAGTACACCCCTCCACTTT.

In the case of this clonotype: The junction differs from germline at one of its ends, possibly a read error. In DNA, the CDR3 is TGCGCCAGCAGCCAACCAGGGGCGGACGAGCAGTACTTC. Translation gives CASSQPGADEQYF. This rearrangement joins TRBV9 to TRBJ2-7; perhaps TRBD1 as D (6 bases). The CDR3 has 13 amino acids. CDR1 and CDR2 (germline): SGDLS, YYNGEE.

The chain has TRBV7-6 and TRBJ1-6; weak D call: TRBD1 (5 bases). V lost 1 base and J lost 11, with 12 bases in between. Germline CDR1 reads SGHVS; CDR2 reads FNYEAQ. CDR3 length equals 14 residues. CDR3 coding DNA: TGTGCCAGCAGCTTAGGGGCAGGGAGTCCACCCCTCCACTTT. It is translated as CASSLGAGSPPLHF.

About this clonotype: The germline gene is not matched at one end of the junction; a read error may be the cause. The chain combines TRBV10-3 with TRBJ1-2; 7 bases fit TRBD1. The CDR3 extends over 15 amino acids. Germline CDR1 ENHRY, CDR2 SYGVKD. The CDR3 region has the DNA TGTGCCAGCAGTACGCCAGGGGGAGCTAACTATGGCTACACCTTC. This gives the protein CASSTPGGANYGYTF.

V usage is TRBV6-5 and J usage is TRBJ2-5; D is perhaps TRBD1 (6 bases). CDR1 is MNHEY, CDR2 SVGAGI, per germline. Trimming removed 4 bases at V and 5 bases at J, with 20 bases between. This CDR3 has 16 amino acids. The CDR3 loop reads CASSSLITGIDETQYF. The CDR3 DNA follows: TGTGCCAGCAGTTCACTCATAACAGGGATCGATGAGACCCAGTACTTC.

This clonotype was seen a handful of times. The rearrangement joins TRBV9 to TRBJ1-6; no reliable D call. The V gene's germline CDR1 is SGDLS and CDR2 YYNGEE. V shed 4 bases and J shed 10 bases, with 15 bases lying between them. This CDR3 is built from 14 residues. CDR3 amino acids: CASSQEWSGSPLHF. The CDR3 bases are TGTGCCAGCAGCCAAGAATGGTCGGGATCACCCCTCCACTTT.

Concerning this clonotype itself: Just one base apart from a much larger clone, this may be a read error. Because the CDR3 is missing its conserved closing phenylalanine or tryptophan, this is likely a read error. The DNA of the CDR3 is TGTGCCAGCAGCGGATCGGGAAGAAACTATGGCTACACCTCC. This gives the protein CASSGSGRNYGYTS. The rearrangement uses TRBV9 and TRBJ1-2, with D unresolved. Trimming cost V 3 bases and J 2 bases, with 11 bases left between them. This CDR3 is 14 amino acids long. Looked up from germline, CDR1 is SGDLS and CDR2 is YYNGEE.

This chain joins TRBV4-3 and TRBJ1-1; D unresolved. Germline CDR1 reads LGHNA; CDR2 reads YSLEER. This CDR3 has 16 residues. V dropped 1 base and J dropped 14 bases, with 26 bases sitting between them. The CDR3 here is CASSQVRVGVRDEQFF. CDR3 in DNA: TGCGCCAGCAGCCAAGTTCGTGTGGGAGTGAGGGATGAGCAGTTCTTT.

This chain joins TRBV6-1 and TRBJ2-5, with D possibly matching TRBD1 (5 bases). The CDR3 is 13 amino acids. V was cut by 5 bases and J by 4 bases, with 11 bases left in between. Germline assignment: CDR1 MNHNS and CDR2 SASEGT. The CDR3 DNA reads TGTGCCAGCAGTAAAGGACATTTAGAGACCCAGTACTTC. Translating it yields CASSKGHLETQYF.

In the case of this clonotype: Being one base from a much bigger clone, this may be a read error. The chain has TRBV25-1 and TRBJ1-6, with a weak D call TRBD1 (6 bases). V lost 10 bases to trimming and J lost 5 bases, with 18 bases between them. The CDR3 is made up of 15 amino acids. CDR1 and CDR2 (germline): MGHDK, SYGVNS. The CDR3 coding sequence is TGTGCCATCAGCTATTCAGGGGCTCATAATTCACCCCTCCACTTT. It translates to CAISYSGAHNSPLHF. Full variable domain (rest looked up from reference TRBV25-1 and TRBJ1-6): EADIYQTPRYLVIGTGKKITLECSQTMGHDKMYWYQQDPGMELHLIHYSYGVNSTEKGDLSSESTVSRIRTEHFPLTLESARPSHTSQYLCAISYSGAHNSPLHFGNGTRLTVT.

In its sample, this clonotype was seen many times. The CDR3 spells CASSLWGQEINQPQHF. CDR3 nucleotides: TGTGCCAGCAGTTTATGGGGACAGGAAATAAATCAGCCCCAGCATTTT. This chain joins TRBV12-3 or TRBV12-4 and TRBJ1-5; 8 bases agree with TRBD1. V was pared by 2 bases and J by 4 bases, with 7 bases of the junction left unmatched. There are 16 residues in the CDR3.

This clonotype was seen only a few times. V gene TRBV7-2 combines with J gene TRBJ2-2; tentatively, D is TRBD2 (7 bases). Germline CDR1 and CDR2: SGHTA and FQGNSA. The CDR3 is made up of 18 amino acids. V was trimmed by 1 base and J by 0 bases, leaving 15 bases between them. The CDR3 DNA reads TGTGCCAGCAGCTTAGTCTCTGCGGGGGCATCGAACACCGGGGAGCTGTTTTTT. This encodes CASSLVSAGASNTGELFF.

Only one count was recorded for this clonotype. CDR3 loop: CSVRQGTGTQYF. CDR3 nucleotide sequence: TGCAGCGTTCGGCAGGGAACGGGTACGCAGTATTTT. This chain uses TRBV29-1 with TRBJ2-3, with TRBD1 as a possible D gene (5 bases). The CDR3 length is 12 residues. The V end lost 5 bases, the J end lost 8 bases, and 14 bases lay between the germline ends. The germline CDR1 and CDR2 sequences are SQVTM and ANQGSEA.

The chain joins TRBV25-1 to TRBJ1-4; the match to TRBD1 covers 8 bases. With 11 bases clipped from V and 4 bases from J, the junction kept 9 bases outside the gene matches. Germline CDR1 is MGHDK and CDR2 is SYGVNS. The CDR3 runs 14 residues. The DNA for the CDR3 is TGTGCCTGGGCCGCTGGACAGGGTAATGAAAAACTGTTTTTT. This sequence encodes CAWAAGQGNEKLFF.

This clonotype was counted at least ten times. The chain's CDR3 is CASWRGRDEQYF. The CDR3 DNA reads as TGTGCCAGTTGGAGGGGTAGGGACGAGCAGTACTTC. V and J are TRBV2 and TRBJ2-7; D might be TRBD2 (6 bases). V lost 9 bases and J lost 5, with 14 bases in between. The CDR3 loop spans 12 amino acids. Germline V gene data show CDR1 as SNHLY and CDR2 as FYNNEI.

The sample holds many counts of this clonotype. The chain joins TRBV12-3 or TRBV12-4 to TRBJ1-6, with no clear D. Trimming stripped 6 bases from V and 0 bases from J, with 9 bases between. The CDR3 contains 15 residues. The CDR3, as DNA: TGTGCCAGCAGGAGAGCGAGCTCCTATAATTCACCCCTCCACTTT. It yields the protein CASRRASSYNSPLHF.

This chain links TRBV2 with TRBJ2-5, with 10 bases lining up with TRBD1. This CDR3 contains 13 residues. Germline CDR1 is SNHLY and CDR2 is FYNNEI. Losses at the gene ends were 7 bases for V and 4 bases for J; bases not matched to a gene: 3. As DNA, the CDR3 is TGTGCCAGCAACCGGGACAGGGGAGAGACCCAGTACTTC. Amino acids: CASNRDRGETQYF.

This clonotype was seen repeatedly, ten times or more. The rearrangement links TRBV7-2 to TRBJ2-7; the match to TRBD2 covers 9 bases. Losses at the gene ends were 5 bases for V and 3 bases for J; bases not matched to a gene: 2. The V gene's germline CDR1 is SGHTA and CDR2 FQGNSA. The CDR3 has 13 amino acids. CDR3 amino acids: CASSNSGGYEQYF. CDR3 nucleotide sequence: TGTGCCAGCAGCAATAGCGGGGGCTACGAGCAGTACTTC.

In this sample, this clonotype turned up many times. CDR3 region: CASSRGGEAFF. CDR3 nucleotides: TGTGCCAGCAGTAGGGGAGGTGAAGCTTTCTTT. The J gene is TRBJ1-1, the V gene TRBV2, with D possibly TRBD1 on 5 matching bases. Germline CDR1 reads SNHLY; CDR2 reads FYNNEI. The V and J ends lost 5 bases and 7 bases respectively, with 8 bases between them. The CDR3 has 11 amino acids.